The 30 T cell receptor beta chains reported below all come from one sample, sequenced in a study of T cells expressing NK-cell markers. TCRdb re-called the 5' RACE reads, yielding one record per CDR3 amino acid sequence without DNA. This sample contains a few hundred thousand distinct CDR3 sequences. Sequenced: blood T cells: a sorted CD56 or NKG2C T cell subset, CD4+ or CD8+ T cells, or bulk PBMC T cells (not recorded which). The receptors were gathered from a man aged 18-70 years in good health.

The chain joins TRBV18 to TRBJ2-5; the TRBD2 assignment by TCRdb is unverifiable without DNA. The CDR3 totals 13 residues. CDR1 and CDR2 from the germline V gene are KGHSH and LQKENI. This CDR3 is CASSTGPRETQYF.

V is TRBV5-4 and J is TRBJ2-3; checking the TCRdb D call of TRBD2 is not possible without DNA. CDR3 size: 16 residues. Germline V gene lookup returns CDR1 SGHNT and CDR2 YYREEE (reference sequence). The CDR3 is CASSRLAGGFTDTQYF. Full variable domain (rest looked up from reference TRBV5-4 and TRBJ2-3): ETGVTQSPTHLIKTRGQQVTLRCSSQSGHNTVSWYQQALGQGPQFIFQYYREEENGRGNFPPRFSGLQFPNYSSELNVNALELDDSALYLCASSRLAGGFTDTQYFGPGTRLTVL.

The rearrangement uses TRBV7-6 and TRBJ1-1. Germline-derived CDR1 and CDR2 are SGHVS and FNYEAQ. This CDR3 region has 14 residues. CDR3 protein: CASSSTHMNTEAFF.

The genes are TRBV6-1 and TRBJ2-7; TCRdb's D call of TRBD1 is untestable without DNA. The germline V gene has CDR1 MNHNS and CDR2 SASEGT. The length of the CDR3 is 15 residues. The CDR3 sequence: CASSVSGTGSYEQYF.

This chain connects TRBV21-1 to TRBJ2-2; the D call from TCRdb, TRBD1, cannot be confirmed without DNA. TRBV21-1 is deemed a pseudogene. The CDR3 length is 17 residues. The CDR3 spells CASRRGRGFCNTGELFF.

V usage is TRBV2 and J usage is TRBJ2-7; without DNA, the TCRdb call of TRBD2 cannot be checked. Germline V gene lookup returns CDR1 SNHLY and CDR2 FYNNEI. CDR3 length equals 14 residues. CDR3 loop: CASSRRGAHYEQYF.

V is TRBV7-2 and J is TRBJ2-2. The CDR3 length is 16 residues. Germline V gives CDR1 SGHTA, CDR2 FQGNSA. The chain's CDR3 is CASSFRMGANTGELFF.

This sequence joins TRBV4-1 and TRBJ2-1; the D gene TCRdb calls, TRBD1, cannot be checked with no DNA. CDR1 MGHRA and CDR2 YSYEKL come from the germline V gene. The CDR3 consists of 15 residues. The CDR3 is CASSHPARGYNEQFF.

The rearrangement links TRBV29-1 to TRBJ2-7. Germline loops: CDR1 SQVTM, CDR2 ANQGSEA. CDR3 length: 12 amino acids. Here the CDR3 reads CSVKLASYEQYF.

This chain links TRBV4-2 with TRBJ1-2; there is no DNA to check the TCRdb D call of TRBD1. This CDR3 contains 16 residues. From germline, CDR1 is LGHNA and CDR2 YNFKEQ. CDR3 in amino acids: CASSKPGQGSSYGYTF.

CDR3 protein: CASSTSGGTTDTQYF. V gene TRBV7-9 combines with J gene TRBJ2-3; TCRdb indicates TRBD1, and absent DNA this call remains unverified. In germline, CDR1 is SEHNR, CDR2 FQNEAQ (reference sequence). The length of the CDR3 is 15 residues.

The rearrangement links TRBV14 to TRBJ1-1. The CDR3 totals 15 residues. Germline V lookup: CDR1 SGHDN, CDR2 FVKESK. The chain's CDR3 is CASSPTMGRFTEAFF. The full variable domain, its missing parts supplied by reference TRBV14 and TRBJ1-1, is EAGVTQFPSHSVIEKGQTVTLRCDPISGHDNLYWYRRVMGKEIKFLLHFVKESKQDESGMPNNRFLAERTGGTYSTLKVQPAELEDSGVYFCASSPTMGRFTEAFFGQGTRLTVV.

This chain joins TRBV28 and TRBJ1-4; TCRdb lists TRBD1, though no DNA is available to test this call. Germline CDR1 is MDHEN and CDR2 is SYDVKM. This CDR3 is 15 amino acids long. The CDR3 sequence: CASSRQGSLNEKLFF.

This chain connects TRBV13 to TRBJ2-7; there is no DNA to check the TCRdb D call of TRBD1. Per germline, CDR1 PRHDT and CDR2 FYEKMQ (reference sequence). CDR3 length: 14 residues. CDR3 protein: CASSPSGVSDEQYF.

The V gene is TRBV28, the J gene TRBJ2-6; TCRdb's assignment of TRBD1 cannot be checked, as there is no DNA. The germline V gene has CDR1 MDHEN and CDR2 SYDVKM. The CDR3 runs 15 residues. This CDR3 is CASIGGGAGANVLTF.

The V gene is TRBV7-6, the J gene TRBJ2-3; TCRdb lists TRBD1, though no DNA is available to test this call. There are 16 residues in the CDR3. Germline loops: CDR1 SGHVS, CDR2 FNYEAQ. CDR3 amino acids: CASSPSSPGGKDTQYF.

The chain joins TRBV19 to TRBJ1-2. Germline V lookup: CDR1 LNHDA, CDR2 SQIVND (reference sequence). The CDR3 spans 15 residues. CDR3 loop: CASIDLGRAGYGYTF.

The V and J genes are TRBV27 and TRBJ2-3; TCRdb gives TRBD2 as the D gene, but with no DNA this cannot be confirmed. Per the germline V gene, CDR1 is MNHEY and CDR2 is SMNVEV (reference sequence). The length of the CDR3 is 15 residues. CDR3 loop: CASSGGWGSTDTQYF.

This chain uses TRBV7-9 with TRBJ1-2; checking the TCRdb D call of TRBD1 is not possible without DNA. The CDR3 has 16 residues. CDR1 is SEHNR, CDR2 FQNEAQ, per germline (reference sequence). The CDR3 reads CASSLTGTTGIYGYTF.

The chain carries TRBV7-8 and TRBJ2-5; as DNA is missing, the TRBD2 call by TCRdb cannot be tested. The CDR3 contains 15 residues. In germline, CDR1 is SGHVS, CDR2 FQNEAQ. CDR3 in amino acids: CASSLSLAIGETQYF.

CDR3: CASSYSPASNYGYTF. V gene TRBV6-5 combines with J gene TRBJ1-2. Germline V gene sequence: CDR1 MNHEY, CDR2 SVGAGI. This CDR3 has 15 residues.

V usage is TRBV29-1 and J usage is TRBJ1-2; TCRdb designates TRBD1, a call that cannot be tested without DNA. The CDR3 extends over 14 amino acids. Germline V gene data show CDR1 as SQVTM and CDR2 as ANQGSEA. The chain's CDR3 is CSVTPGQINYGYTF.

V and J are TRBV5-6 and TRBJ2-7; the D call of TRBD1 rests on TCRdb alone, since no DNA is present to check it. CDR3 length: 14 residues. Germline assignment: CDR1 SGHDT and CDR2 YYEEEE. Here the CDR3 reads CASSLSGTREEQYF.

V gene TRBV20-1 combines with J gene TRBJ2-2. The germline V gene has CDR1 DFQATT and CDR2 SNEGSKA (reference sequence). There are 12 residues in the CDR3. The CDR3 loop reads CSASPGTGELFF.

J is TRBJ1-4 and V is TRBV5-1. Germline CDR1 and CDR2: SGHRS and YFSETQ. This CDR3 has 14 residues. This chain's CDR3 is CASSEQARSEKLFF. Looking up the rest from reference TRBV5-1 and TRBJ1-4 gives the full variable domain: KAGVTQTPRYLIKTRGQQVTLSCSPISGHRSVSWYQQTPGQGLQFLFEYFSETQRNKGNFPGRFSGRQFSNSRSEMNVSTLELGDSALYLCASSEQARSEKLFFGSGTQLSVL.

V gene TRBV5-1 combines with J gene TRBJ2-5. The CDR3 runs to 15 residues. CDR1 SGHRS and CDR2 YFSETQ come from the germline V gene. The CDR3 loop is CASSPTPGHKETQYF.

The chain combines TRBV12-3 or TRBV12-4 with TRBJ1-3. This CDR3 is 12 amino acids long. The CDR3 region is CASSGGGNTIYF.

The V and J genes are TRBV24-1 and TRBJ1-4; TCRdb gives TRBD1 as the D gene, but with no DNA this cannot be confirmed. Germline V CDR1 and CDR2: KGHDR, SFDVKD. CDR3 length equals 15 residues. The CDR3 sequence: CATSYPGTDYEKLFF.

This chain joins TRBV7-9 and TRBJ1-2; TCRdb picks TRBD1, but there is no DNA to check that call. The CDR3 spans 11 residues. Germline lookup yields CDR1 SEHNR and CDR2 FQNEAQ (reference sequence). The CDR3: CASSSTVSYTF.

The V gene is TRBV5-1, the J gene TRBJ1-1; TCRdb's assignment of TRBD1 cannot be checked, as there is no DNA. From germline, CDR1 is SGHRS and CDR2 YFSETQ. CDR3 length: 15 residues. The CDR3 here is CASSLEQGRGTEAFF.